Below, one TCR beta chain is given with its context. Antigen: not known. In germline, CDR1 is SGHTA, CDR2 FQGNSA. The trim removed 3 bases at V and 1 base at J, leaving 3 bases unmatched. CDR3 size: 15 residues. Assay: immunoSEQ multiplex PCR; the TCRdb copy retains only in-frame clones and omits some. The table includes about 150,000 clones, about 89% detected once. The entry originates in a study of T cell responses to AZD1222 COVID-19 vaccine. Notes on the study in general: Across spike, vaccine-associated CD4 TCRs were found, dominant at 160-218 and 743-854. Nearly half of spike-specific TCRs reportedly target unmutated variant regions.

The origin of this receptor is an adult who received the AZD1222 COVID-19 vaccine. V gene TRBV7-2 combines with J gene TRBJ1-1; 9 bases line up with TRBD1. The input for sequencing was peripheral blood, taken 28 days after the second AZD1222 dose. Written as DNA, the CDR3 is TGTGCCAGCAGCTTGTTGGGACAGGGGAACACTGAAGCTTTCTTT. It is translated as CASSLLGQGNTEAFF. Supplemented by reference TRBV7-2 and TRBJ1-1, the full variable domain reads GAGVSQSPSNKVTEKGKDVELRCDPISGHTALYWYRQSLGQGLEFLIYFQGNSAPDKSGLPSDRFSAERTGGSVSTLTIQRTQQEDSAVYLCASSLLGQGNTEAFFGQGTRLTVV.